The 8 T cell receptor beta chains below were found in one sample sequenced in a study of response to subunit inactivated influenza vaccine. TCRdb re-called the RT-PCR reads with MiXCR, one entry per CDR3 protein. The sample records 600,000 to 850,000 distinct CDR3 sequences, 13% to 15% being singletons. This sample comprised PBMCs from blood, obtained 14 to 15 days before vaccination. The receptors here all came from a man aged 45-65 years who received an inactivated influenza vaccine.

This rearrangement joins TRBV5-1 to TRBJ2-7; tentatively, D is TRBD2 (6 bases). The germline V gene encodes CDR1 SGHRS and CDR2 YFSETQ. The CDR3 contains 12 residues. V lost 1 base, J lost 6 bases, and 8 bases lay in between. The CDR3 nucleotides are TGCGCCAGCAGCTTGCAGGGACTCGAGCAGTACTTC. Its protein product is CASSLQGLEQYF.

The sample holds a few counts of this clonotype. The J gene is TRBJ1-2, the V gene TRBV5-1; no clear D gene. The CDR3 runs to 13 residues. Germline V gene data show CDR1 as SGHRS and CDR2 as YFSETQ. Trimming pared 4 bases from V and 4 bases from J, leaving 11 bases between. CDR3 protein: CASSPSWGYGYTF. The DNA of the CDR3 is TGCGCCAGCAGCCCCAGTTGGGGCTATGGCTACACCTTC.

This clonotype has a handful of counts. This chain connects TRBV18 to TRBJ1-3, with D unclear. CDR3 length: 15 residues. The ends were cut back, 6 bases at V and 1 base at J, with 13 bases in the middle. Germline lookup yields CDR1 KGHSH and CDR2 LQKENI. The DNA of the CDR3 is TGTGCCAGCTCTAGGACGGAAACTTCTGGAAACACCATATATTTT. Translation gives CASSRTETSGNTIYF.

In DNA, the CDR3 is TGTGCCAGCAGCTTAGCGGAGGGATACGAGCAGTACTTC. Protein: CASSLAEGYEQYF. The chain recombines TRBV7-2 with TRBJ2-7, with D tentatively TRBD2 (6 bases). Germline loops: CDR1 SGHTA, CDR2 FQGNSA. This CDR3 has 13 residues. V lost 0 bases to trimming and J lost 4 bases, with 7 bases between them.

About this clonotype: Being one base from a much bigger clone, this may be a read error. CDR3 bases: TGCAGCACCCGGGACAGCAACACAGTTACGCAGTATTTT. Residues: CSTRDSNTVTQYF. The gene calls are TRBV29-1 and TRBJ2-3, with 7 bases fitting TRBD1. From germline, CDR1 is SQVTM and CDR2 ANQGSEA. This CDR3 has 13 residues.

This clonotype was detected only a few times. The rearrangement joins TRBV3-1 to TRBJ2-1; D unclear. This CDR3 comprises 15 residues. Germline lookup yields CDR1 LGHDT and CDR2 YNNKEL (reference sequence). V lost 4 bases and J 0 bases, leaving 10 bases between the germline ends. For the CDR3, the DNA is TGTGCCAGCAGCCGAAACATAGACTCCTACAATGAGCAGTTCTTC. Translation: CASSRNIDSYNEQFF.

This clonotype was counted between two and nine times. J is TRBJ2-7 and V is TRBV6-6; TRBD1 matches at 7 bases. CDR1 MNHNY and CDR2 SVGAGI come from the germline V gene (reference sequence). The CDR3 loop spans 13 amino acids. V trimming: 2 bases; J trimming: 5 bases; junction bases outside the gene matches: 3. The CDR3 here is CASSYGQANEQYF. Written as DNA, the CDR3 is TGTGCCAGCAGTTACGGACAGGCGAACGAGCAGTACTTC.

A few counts support this clonotype. The chain joins TRBV6-5 to TRBJ2-3; TRBD2 matches at 12 bases. With V trimmed by 4 bases and J by 3 bases, 8 bases remained unmatched. Germline CDR1 reads MNHEY; CDR2 reads SVGAGI. CDR3 length: 17 residues. The CDR3 DNA sequence: TGTGCCAGCAGTTGGACCGCGACTAGCGGGGGAACAGATACGCAGTATTTT. This gives the protein CASSWTATSGGTDTQYF.